Sequencing of this TCR beta chain was carried out in a study of blood T cells in healthy people across ages. Germline CDR1 reads SGHAT; CDR2 reads FQNNGV. The CDR3 is made up of 16 amino acids. This clonotype has more than one count but fewer than ten. Through a sample-barcoded 5' primer and a J-beta primer mix, a second PCR was run for about 6 to 12 cycles. One entry per CDR3 protein results from TCRdb running MiXCR on the 5' RACE reads. The table records 750,000 to 1,000,000 distinct CDR3 sequences, 25% to 35% of them present only once. The same specimen was also included in a second study, on T cells of mothers and their children. This second study notes: Over 8 million TCR beta CDR3 reads were obtained from each mother, and around 2.8 million from each child.

The sequenced sample was blood. The sequence derives from a woman aged 40 to 50 in good health. The rearrangement uses TRBV11-2 and TRBJ2-5, with no clear D. The DNA end is a closer match to TRBJ2-7, so the J assignment may be wrong. The CDR3 spells CASSSRPLSQPYEQYF. DNA of the CDR3: TGTGCCAGCAGCTCCCGACCTTTATCCCAACCTTACGAGCAGTACTTC.